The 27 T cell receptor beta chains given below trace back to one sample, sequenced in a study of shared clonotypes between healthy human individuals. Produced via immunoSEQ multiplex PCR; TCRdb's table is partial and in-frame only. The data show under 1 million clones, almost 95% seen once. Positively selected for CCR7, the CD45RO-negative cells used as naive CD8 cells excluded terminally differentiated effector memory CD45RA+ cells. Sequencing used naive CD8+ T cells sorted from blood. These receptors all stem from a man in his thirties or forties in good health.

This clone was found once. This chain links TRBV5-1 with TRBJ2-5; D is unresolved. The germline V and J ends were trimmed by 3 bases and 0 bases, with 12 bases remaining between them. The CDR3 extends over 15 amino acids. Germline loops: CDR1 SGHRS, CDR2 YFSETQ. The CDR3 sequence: CASSSRATNQETQYF. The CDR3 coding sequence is TGCGCCAGCAGCTCCCGGGCCACCAACCAAGAGACCCAGTACTTC.

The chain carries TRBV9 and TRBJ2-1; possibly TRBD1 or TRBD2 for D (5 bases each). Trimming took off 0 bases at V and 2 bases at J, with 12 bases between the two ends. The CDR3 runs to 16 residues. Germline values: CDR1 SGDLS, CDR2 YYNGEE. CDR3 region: CASSVDGTSAYNEQFF. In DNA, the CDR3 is TGTGCCAGCAGCGTAGATGGGACCAGTGCCTACAATGAGCAGTTCTTC.

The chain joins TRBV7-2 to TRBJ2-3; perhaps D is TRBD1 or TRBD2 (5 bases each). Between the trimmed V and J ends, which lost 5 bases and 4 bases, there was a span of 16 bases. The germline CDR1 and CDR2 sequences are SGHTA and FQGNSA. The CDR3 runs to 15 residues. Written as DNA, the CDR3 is TGTGCCAGCAGCCAGGACGGGACCAGGGCAGATACGCAGTATTTT. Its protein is CASSQDGTRADTQYF.

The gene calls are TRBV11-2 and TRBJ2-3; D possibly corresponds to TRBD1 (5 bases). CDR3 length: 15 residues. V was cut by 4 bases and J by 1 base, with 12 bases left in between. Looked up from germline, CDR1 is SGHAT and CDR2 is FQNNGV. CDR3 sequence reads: CASSSWGFGTDTQYF. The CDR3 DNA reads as TGTGCCAGCAGCTCTTGGGGCTTCGGCACAGATACGCAGTATTTT.

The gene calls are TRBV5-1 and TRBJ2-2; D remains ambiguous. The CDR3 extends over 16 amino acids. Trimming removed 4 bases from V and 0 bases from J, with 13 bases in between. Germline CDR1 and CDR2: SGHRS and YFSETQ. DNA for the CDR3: TGCGCCAGCAGCCTCTTCACTGTGACGAACACCGGGGAGCTGTTTTTT. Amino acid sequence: CASSLFTVTNTGELFF.

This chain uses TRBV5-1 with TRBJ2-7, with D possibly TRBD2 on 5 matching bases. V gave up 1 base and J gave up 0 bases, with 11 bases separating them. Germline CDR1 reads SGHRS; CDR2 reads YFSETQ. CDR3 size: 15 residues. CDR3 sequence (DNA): TGCGCCAGCAGCTTGTTGGCGGGTGGCTCCTACGAGCAGTACTTC. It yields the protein CASSLLAGGSYEQYF.

The DNA of the CDR3 is TGTGCCAGCAGGGCGGGAGGAGAAGATACGCAGTATTTT. Encoded protein: CASRAGGEDTQYF. The V and J genes are TRBV2 and TRBJ2-3, with 8 bases aligning to TRBD2. Losses at the gene ends were 6 bases for V and 5 bases for J; bases not matched to a gene: 4. CDR3 size: 13 residues. Germline-derived CDR1 and CDR2 are SNHLY and FYNNEI. The entire variable domain, with the rest obtained from reference TRBV2 and TRBJ2-3, is as follows: EPEVTQTPSHQVTQMGQEVILRCVPISNHLYFYWYRQILGQKVEFLVSFYNNEISEKSEIFDDQFSVERPDGSNFTLKIRSTKLEDSAMYFCASRAGGEDTQYFGPGTRLTVL.

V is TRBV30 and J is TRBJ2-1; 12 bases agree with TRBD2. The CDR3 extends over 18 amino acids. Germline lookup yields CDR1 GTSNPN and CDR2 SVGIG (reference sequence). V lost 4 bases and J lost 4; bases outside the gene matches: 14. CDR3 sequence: CAWTLTSGSVFTYNEQFF. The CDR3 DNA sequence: TGTGCCTGGACCCTGACTAGCGGGAGTGTTTTTACGTACAATGAGCAGTTCTTC.

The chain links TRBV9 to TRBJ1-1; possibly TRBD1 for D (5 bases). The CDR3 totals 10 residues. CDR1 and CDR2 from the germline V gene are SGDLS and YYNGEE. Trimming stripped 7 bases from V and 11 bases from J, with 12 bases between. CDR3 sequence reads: CASGRDGAFF. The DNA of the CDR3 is TGTGCCAGCGGGCGGGACGGGGCTTTCTTT.

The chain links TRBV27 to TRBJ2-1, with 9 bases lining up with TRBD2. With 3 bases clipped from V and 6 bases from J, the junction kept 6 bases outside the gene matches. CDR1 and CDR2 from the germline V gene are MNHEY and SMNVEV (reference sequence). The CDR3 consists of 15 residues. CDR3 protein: CASSFRLAGVNEQFF. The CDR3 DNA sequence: TGTGCCAGCAGTTTTAGGTTAGCGGGAGTCAATGAGCAGTTCTTC.

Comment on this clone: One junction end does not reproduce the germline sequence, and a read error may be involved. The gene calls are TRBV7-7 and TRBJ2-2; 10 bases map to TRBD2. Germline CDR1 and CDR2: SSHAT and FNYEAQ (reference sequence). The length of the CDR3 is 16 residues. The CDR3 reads CASSNTLAGATGELFF. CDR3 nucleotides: TGTGCTAGCAGCAATACCCTAGCGGGAGCAACCGGGGAGCTGTTTTTT. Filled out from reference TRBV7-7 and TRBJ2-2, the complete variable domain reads GAGVSQSPRYKVTKRGQDVTLRCDPISSHATLYWYQQALGQGPEFLTYFNYEAQPDKSGLPSDRFSAERPEGSISTLTIQRTEQRDSAMYRCASSNTLAGATGELFFGEGSRLTVL.

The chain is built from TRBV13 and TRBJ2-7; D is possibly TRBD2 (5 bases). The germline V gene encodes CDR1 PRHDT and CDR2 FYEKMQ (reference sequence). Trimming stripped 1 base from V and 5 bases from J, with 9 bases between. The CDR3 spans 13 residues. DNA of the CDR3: TGTGCCAGCAGCTTAGTTTCCGGGGACGAGCAGTACTTC. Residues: CASSLVSGDEQYF. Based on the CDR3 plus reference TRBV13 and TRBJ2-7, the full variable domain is AAGVIQSPRHLIKEKRETATLKCYPIPRHDTVYWYQQGPGQDPQFLISFYEKMQSDKGSIPDRFSAQQFSDYHSELNMSSLELGDSALYFCASSLVSGDEQYFGPGTRLTVT.

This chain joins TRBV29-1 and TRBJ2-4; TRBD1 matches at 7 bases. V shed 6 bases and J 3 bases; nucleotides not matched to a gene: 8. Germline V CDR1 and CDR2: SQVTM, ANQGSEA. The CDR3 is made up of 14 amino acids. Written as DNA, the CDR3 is TGCAGCGTAGGGCGTCAGGGGGACAAAAACATTCAGTACTTC. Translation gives CSVGRQGDKNIQYF.

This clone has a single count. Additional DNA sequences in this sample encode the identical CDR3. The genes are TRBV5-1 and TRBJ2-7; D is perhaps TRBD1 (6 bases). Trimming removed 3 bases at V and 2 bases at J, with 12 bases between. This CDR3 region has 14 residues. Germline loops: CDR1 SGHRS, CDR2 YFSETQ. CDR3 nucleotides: TGCGCCAGCAGCTCCCCGGGACAAGCCTACGAGCAGTACTTC. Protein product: CASSSPGQAYEQYF.

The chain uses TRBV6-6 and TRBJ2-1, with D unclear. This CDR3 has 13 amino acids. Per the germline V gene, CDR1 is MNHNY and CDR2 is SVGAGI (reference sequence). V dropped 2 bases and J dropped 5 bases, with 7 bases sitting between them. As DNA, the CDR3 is TGTGCCAGCAGTTACAACCCTCACAATGAGCAGTTCTTC. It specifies CASSYNPHNEQFF.

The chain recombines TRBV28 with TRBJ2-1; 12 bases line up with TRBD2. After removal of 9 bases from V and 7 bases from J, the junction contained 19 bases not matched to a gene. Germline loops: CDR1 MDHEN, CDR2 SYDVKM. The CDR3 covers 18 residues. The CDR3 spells CASQEASGRASYSNEQFF. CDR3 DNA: TGTGCCAGTCAAGAGGCTAGCGGGAGGGCCTCTTACTCGAATGAGCAGTTCTTC.

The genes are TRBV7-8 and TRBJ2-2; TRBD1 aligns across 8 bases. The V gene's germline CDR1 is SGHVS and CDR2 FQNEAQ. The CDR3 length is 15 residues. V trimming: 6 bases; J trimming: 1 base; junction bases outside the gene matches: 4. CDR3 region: CASSRDRWNTGELFF. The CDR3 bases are TGTGCCAGCAGTCGGGACAGGTGGAACACCGGGGAGCTGTTTTTT. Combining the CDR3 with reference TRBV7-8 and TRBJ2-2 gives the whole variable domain GAGVSQSPRYKVAKRGQDVALRCDPISGHVSLFWYQQALGQGPEFLTYFQNEAQLDKSGLPSDRFFAERPEGSVSTLKIQRTQQEDSAVYLCASSRDRWNTGELFFGEGSRLTVL.

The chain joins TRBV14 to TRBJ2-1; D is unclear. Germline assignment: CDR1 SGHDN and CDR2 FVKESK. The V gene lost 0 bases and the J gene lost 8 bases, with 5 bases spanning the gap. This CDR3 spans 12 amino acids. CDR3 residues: CASSQDRDEQFF. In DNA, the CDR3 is TGTGCCAGCAGCCAAGACCGGGATGAGCAGTTCTTC.

This CDR3 is CASSLYVTSGSITDTQYF. The CDR3 nucleotides are TGTGCCAGCAGTTTATACGTGACTAGCGGGAGTATAACAGATACGCAGTATTTT. The chain carries TRBV27 and TRBJ2-3; TRBD2 agrees at 12 bases. CDR3 length: 18 amino acids. Germline CDR1 and CDR2: MNHEY and SMNVEV (reference sequence). V dropped 1 base and J dropped 3; count of bases not matched to a gene: 8.

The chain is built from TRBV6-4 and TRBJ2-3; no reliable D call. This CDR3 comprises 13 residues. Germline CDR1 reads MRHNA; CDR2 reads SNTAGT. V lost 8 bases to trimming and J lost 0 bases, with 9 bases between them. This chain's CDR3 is CASGSHSTDTQYF. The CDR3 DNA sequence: TGTGCCAGCGGTAGCCATAGCACAGATACGCAGTATTTT.

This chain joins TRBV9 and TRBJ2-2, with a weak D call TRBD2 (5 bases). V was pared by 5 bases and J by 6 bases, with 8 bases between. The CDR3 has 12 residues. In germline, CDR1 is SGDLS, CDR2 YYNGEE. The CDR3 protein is CASRGLPGELFF. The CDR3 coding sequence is TGTGCCAGCAGAGGACTTCCCGGGGAGCTGTTTTTT.

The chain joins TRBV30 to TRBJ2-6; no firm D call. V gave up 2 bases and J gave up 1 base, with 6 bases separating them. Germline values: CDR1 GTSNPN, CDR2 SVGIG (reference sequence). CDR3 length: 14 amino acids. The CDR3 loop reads CAWSSFSGANVLTF. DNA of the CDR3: TGTGCCTGGAGTAGCTTTTCTGGGGCCAACGTCCTGACTTTC.

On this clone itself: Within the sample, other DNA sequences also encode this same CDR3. In DNA form, the CDR3 reads TGTGCCAGCAGCCCGGGCCACTCCTACGAGCAGTACTTC. The encoded protein is CASSPGHSYEQYF. The chain couples TRBV7-9 to TRBJ2-7, with D hard to call. This CDR3 spans 13 amino acids. Germline lookup yields CDR1 SEHNR and CDR2 FQNEAQ (reference sequence). V lost 5 bases to trimming and J lost 0 bases, with 8 bases between them.

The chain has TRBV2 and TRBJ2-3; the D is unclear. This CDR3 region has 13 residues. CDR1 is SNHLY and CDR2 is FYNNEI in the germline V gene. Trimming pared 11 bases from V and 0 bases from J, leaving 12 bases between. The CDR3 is CARHKGSTDTQYF. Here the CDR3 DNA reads TGTGCCCGACACAAGGGTAGCACAGATACGCAGTATTTT.

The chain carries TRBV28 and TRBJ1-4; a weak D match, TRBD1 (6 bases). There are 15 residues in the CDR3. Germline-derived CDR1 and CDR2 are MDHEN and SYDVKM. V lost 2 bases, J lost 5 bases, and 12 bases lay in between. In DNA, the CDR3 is TGTGCCAGCAGTTTAAACAGGGCCAGCAATGAAAAACTGTTTTTT. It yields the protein CASSLNRASNEKLFF.

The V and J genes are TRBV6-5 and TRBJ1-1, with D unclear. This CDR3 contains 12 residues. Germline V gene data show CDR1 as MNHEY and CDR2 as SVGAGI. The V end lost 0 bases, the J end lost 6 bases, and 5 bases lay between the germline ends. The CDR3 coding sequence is TGTGCCAGCAGTTACTCGGGTTCTGAAGCTTTCTTT. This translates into CASSYSGSEAFF.

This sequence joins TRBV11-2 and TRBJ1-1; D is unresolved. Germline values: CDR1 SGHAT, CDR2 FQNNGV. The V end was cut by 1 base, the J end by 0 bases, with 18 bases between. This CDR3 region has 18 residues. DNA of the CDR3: TGTGCCAGCAGCTTAGTACCCACTGGGTCCACCCTGAACACTGAAGCTTTCTTT. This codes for CASSLVPTGSTLNTEAFF. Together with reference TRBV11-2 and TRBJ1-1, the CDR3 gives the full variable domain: EAGVAQSPRYKIIEKRQSVAFWCNPISGHATLYWYQQILGQGPKLLIQFQNNGVVDDSQLPKDRFSAERLKGVDSTLKIQPAKLEDSAVYLCASSLVPTGSTLNTEAFFGQGTRLTVV.